Following are 11 T cell receptor beta chains from one sample sequenced in a study of blood T cell repertoires in COVID-19. Sequenced by immunoSEQ multiplex PCR; TCRdb stores in-frame clones only, minus some. The repertoire holds under 300,000 clones, with 86% as singletons. The sample consisted of PBMCs or T cells enriched from blood (not recorded which). The receptors originated from a woman aged 40 to 49 with acute COVID-19.

The CDR3 region is CASRAFGGAIGYTF. Here the CDR3 DNA reads TGTGCCAGCAGGGCCTTTGGCGGGGCTATCGGCTACACCTTC. The J gene is TRBJ1-2, the V gene TRBV7-9; tentative D call: TRBD1 (5 bases). V lost 6 bases, J lost 8 bases, and 19 bases lay in between. The germline gives CDR1 SEHNR, CDR2 FQNEAQ (reference sequence). This CDR3 is 14 amino acids long.

The chain recombines TRBV10-2 with TRBJ2-2, with 10 positions matching TRBD2. The trim removed 7 bases at V and 4 bases at J, leaving 3 bases unmatched. The CDR3 runs 14 residues. From germline, CDR1 is WSHSY and CDR2 SAAADI. The CDR3 region is CASKGLAITGELFF. The CDR3 DNA reads TGCGCCAGCAAGGGACTAGCGATCACCGGGGAGCTGTTTTTT.

The V call is TRBV9, the J call TRBJ1-5; D ambiguous. The CDR3 is 12 amino acids. Trimming removed 3 bases at V and 5 bases at J, with 6 bases between. The germline gives CDR1 SGDLS, CDR2 YYNGEE. CDR3 DNA sequence: TGTGCCAGCAGCGACGGAGATCAGCCCCAGCATTTT. Encoded protein: CASSDGDQPQHF.

The table lists this clone with a few counts. The gene calls are TRBV4-1 and TRBJ2-3; 8 bases align to TRBD1. There are 16 residues in the CDR3. Germline loops: CDR1 MGHRA, CDR2 YSYEKL. Trimming took 3 bases from V and 1 from J; bases not matched to a gene: 6. CDR3 residues: CASSQKQGVGTDTQYF. In DNA, the CDR3 is TGCGCCAGCAGCCAGAAACAGGGGGTTGGCACAGATACGCAGTATTTT.

V gene TRBV7-9 combines with J gene TRBJ1-2; 7 bases are shared with TRBD1. V dropped 1 base and J dropped 4; count of bases not matched to a gene: 6. Germline V gene lookup returns CDR1 SEHNR and CDR2 FQNEAQ (reference sequence). This CDR3 is built from 15 residues. CDR3 residues: CASSLEGGISYGYTF. The CDR3 nucleotides read TGTGCCAGCAGCTTAGAAGGGGGCATAAGCTATGGCTACACCTTC.

The chain has TRBV6-1 and TRBJ2-7; 9 nucleotides line up with TRBD1. The V gene end was trimmed by 4 bases and the J gene end by 2 bases; junction bases not matched to a gene: 9. The CDR3 runs to 16 residues. Germline V gene data show CDR1 as MNHNS and CDR2 as SASEGT. The CDR3: CASSALGQGTAYEQYF. The CDR3 coding sequence is TGTGCCAGCAGTGCACTGGGACAGGGTACGGCCTACGAGCAGTACTTC.

The chain combines TRBV4-1 with TRBJ1-5; 8 bases agree with TRBD1. Trimming removed 1 base from V and 5 bases from J; junction bases left unmatched: 4. The CDR3 runs to 15 residues. Germline V gives CDR1 MGHRA, CDR2 YSYEKL. CDR3 protein: CASSQAQGADQPQHF. CDR3 nucleotides: TGCGCCAGCAGCCAAGCTCAGGGGGCCGATCAGCCCCAGCATTTT.

The chain employs TRBV6-5 and TRBJ1-1; perhaps TRBD1 as D (5 bases). Germline V gene lookup returns CDR1 MNHEY and CDR2 SVGAGI. This CDR3 has 11 amino acids. With 7 bases removed from V and 4 bases from J, the gap between germline ends came to 7 bases. The CDR3 DNA reads TGTGCCAGCACCCAGGGCACTGAAGCTTTCTTT. Translating it yields CASTQGTEAFF.

The chain joins TRBV18 to TRBJ2-1, with 8 bases fitting TRBD1. The germline V gene has CDR1 KGHSH and CDR2 LQKENI. The CDR3 loop spans 17 amino acids. Losses at the gene ends were 1 base for V and 9 bases for J; bases not matched to a gene: 14. CDR3 sequence: CASSPLSGQGLSSEQFF. CDR3 DNA: TGTGCCAGCTCACCACTTTCAGGACAGGGTTTATCGAGTGAGCAGTTCTTC.

The gene calls are TRBV3-1 (or the pseudogene TRBV3-2) and TRBJ2-2; D gene ambiguous. Germline loops: CDR1 LGHDT, CDR2 YNNKEL (reference sequence). The CDR3 is made up of 13 amino acids. The germline V and J ends were trimmed by 3 bases and 7 bases, with 9 bases remaining between them. The CDR3 region is CASSQGPHGELFF. CDR3 in DNA: TGTGCCAGCAGCCAGGGCCCTCACGGGGAGCTGTTTTTT.

This clone was seen just once. The genes are TRBV15 and TRBJ1-4; D is uncertain. CDR3 size: 14 residues. Looked up from germline, CDR1 is LNHNV and CDR2 is YYDKDF (reference sequence). V was cut by 1 base and J by 1 base, with 4 bases left in between. The DNA for the CDR3 is TGTGCCACCAGCAGAGTCAGAACTAATGAAAAACTGTTTTTT. Protein: CATSRVRTNEKLFF. The variable domain in full, completed from reference TRBV15 and TRBJ1-4, reads DAMVIQNPRYQVTQFGKPVTLSCSQTLNHNVMYWYQQKSSQAPKLLFHYYDKDFNNEADTPDNFQSRRPNTSFCFLDIRSPGLGDTAMYLCATSRVRTNEKLFFGSGTQLSVL.